This passage covers 9 T cell receptor beta chains from one sample sequenced in a study of blood T cells in healthy people across ages (dated by TCRdb to the mid-2010s). The library was produced with 5' RACE. Data came from an Illumina HiSeq 2500. The second PCR ran for about 6 to 12 cycles and used a J-beta primer mix along with a sample-barcoded 5' primer. TCRdb handled the public reads itself, with Q25 trimming in fastp and clone calling in MiXCR, and kept productive beta chains. Records with the same CDR3 protein are collapsed into one entry carrying the most frequent genes and DNA. The sample table records 1,300,000 or so distinct CDR3 sequences; roughly 59% of these occur just once. The ten largest account for roughly 7% of the sample. What was sequenced was blood. The receptors were sampled from a man between 18 and 29 years old in good health.

The gene calls are TRBV10-3 and TRBJ2-2, with unresolved D. From germline, CDR1 is ENHRY and CDR2 SYGVKD. The V gene lost 8 bases and the J gene lost 4 bases, with 14 bases spanning the gap. The CDR3 sequence is 14 residues long. The CDR3 protein is CAIGQESATGELFF. The CDR3 DNA reads as TGTGCCATCGGGCAGGAGTCCGCCACCGGGGAGCTGTTTTTT.

This clonotype was seen more than once but under ten times. The chain links TRBV4-2 to TRBJ2-3; 9 bases fit TRBD1. CDR3 size: 16 residues. Per germline, CDR1 LGHNA and CDR2 YNFKEQ. V lost 5 bases and J lost 1; bases outside the gene matches: 7. The CDR3 loop is CASSGGDRAGTDTQYF. Here the CDR3 DNA reads TGTGCCAGCAGCGGGGGGGACAGGGCTGGCACAGATACGCAGTATTTT.

The rearrangement joins TRBV28 to TRBJ1-2; 9 bases fit TRBD1. CDR1 MDHEN and CDR2 SYDVKM come from the germline V gene. The CDR3 sequence is 15 residues long. The ends lost 11 bases at V and 7 bases at J; junction bases unmatched: 17. CDR3 sequence (DNA): TGTGCCTTGGGCGGGACAGGGCCAGAAGAGGGTGGCTACACCTTC. This gives the protein CALGGTGPEEGGYTF.

The rearrangement uses TRBV9 and TRBJ2-3; 15 nucleotides match TRBD2. V trimming: 3 bases; J trimming: 3 bases; junction bases outside the gene matches: 5. This CDR3 region has 17 residues. Germline CDR1 SGDLS, CDR2 YYNGEE. The CDR3 sequence: CASSAPGTSGRTDTQYF. The CDR3 DNA is TGTGCCAGCAGCGCCCCCGGGACTAGCGGGAGGACAGATACGCAGTATTTT. Together with reference TRBV9 and TRBJ2-3, the CDR3 gives the full variable domain: DSGVTQTPKHLITATGQRVTLRCSPRSGDLSVYWYQQSLDQGLQFLIQYYNGEERAKGNILERFSAQQFPDLHSELNLSSLELGDSALYFCASSAPGTSGRTDTQYFGPGTRLTVL.

V gene TRBV2 combines with J gene TRBJ2-2; D not resolved. The germline V and J ends were trimmed by 6 bases and 7 bases, with 12 bases remaining between them. The germline gives CDR1 SNHLY, CDR2 FYNNEI. The CDR3 is 13 residues long. As DNA, the CDR3 is TGTGCCAGCAGCATCGACAATGGCGGGGAGCTGTTTTTT. Its translation is CASSIDNGGELFF.

This rearrangement joins TRBV4-3 to TRBJ2-7; 10 nucleotides align to TRBD2. The J call may be faulty, since TRBJ2-5 better matches the DNA end. Germline V gene sequence: CDR1 LGHNA, CDR2 YSLEER. The CDR3 covers 16 residues. The CDR3 spells CASSQVATAGGATQYF. The DNA of the CDR3 is TGCGCCAGCAGCCAAGTGGCAACAGCGGGGGGGGCGACCCAGTACTTC.

The chain employs TRBV6-2 or TRBV6-3 and TRBJ1-4, with D maybe TRBD1 (5 bases). V lost 9 bases to trimming and J lost 3 bases, with 17 bases between them. The CDR3 covers 15 residues. CDR1 MNHEY and CDR2 SVGEGT come from the germline V gene. CDR3 protein: CASSDRGSANEKLFF. DNA for the CDR3: TGTGCCAGTTCTGACCGGGGGAGCGCTAATGAAAAACTGTTTTTT.

The chain combines TRBV9 with TRBJ2-7; D is unclear. V was clipped by 1 base and J by 2 bases, with 13 bases between them. CDR3 length equals 15 residues. Germline V CDR1 and CDR2: SGDLS, YYNGEE. CDR3 residues: CASSVKSDSTYEQYF. The CDR3 DNA sequence: TGTGCCAGCAGCGTAAAATCTGACTCCACCTACGAGCAGTACTTC.

CDR3 in DNA: TGCAGTGCTAGCGTACTAGCGGGTAGGACGCAGTATTTT. This encodes CSASVLAGRTQYF. This chain uses TRBV20-1 with TRBJ2-3; 9 bases agree with TRBD2. After removal of 3 bases from V and 9 bases from J, the junction contained 7 bases not matched to a gene. The V gene's germline CDR1 is DFQATT and CDR2 SNEGSKA (reference sequence). The CDR3 has 13 amino acids.